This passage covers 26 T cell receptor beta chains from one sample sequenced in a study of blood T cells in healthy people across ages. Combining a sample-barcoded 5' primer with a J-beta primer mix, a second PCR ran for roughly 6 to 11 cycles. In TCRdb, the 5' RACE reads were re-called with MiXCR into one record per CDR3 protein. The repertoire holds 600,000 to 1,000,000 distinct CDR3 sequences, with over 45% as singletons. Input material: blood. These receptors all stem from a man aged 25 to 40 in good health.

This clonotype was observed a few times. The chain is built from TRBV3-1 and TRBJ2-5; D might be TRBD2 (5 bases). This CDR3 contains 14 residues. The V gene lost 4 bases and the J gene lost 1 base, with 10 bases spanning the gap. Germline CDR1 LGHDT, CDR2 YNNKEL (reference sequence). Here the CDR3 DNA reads TGTGCCAGCAGCCGAGGGCCAAGCCAAGAGACCCAGTACTTC. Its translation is CASSRGPSQETQYF.

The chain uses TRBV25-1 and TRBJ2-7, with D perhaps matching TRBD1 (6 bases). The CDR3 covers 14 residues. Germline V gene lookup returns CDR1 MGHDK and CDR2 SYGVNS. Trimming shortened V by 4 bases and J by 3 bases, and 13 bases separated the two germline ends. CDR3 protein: CASSGRTVYYEQYF. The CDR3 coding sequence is TGTGCCAGCAGTGGTCGGACAGTGTACTACGAGCAGTACTTC.

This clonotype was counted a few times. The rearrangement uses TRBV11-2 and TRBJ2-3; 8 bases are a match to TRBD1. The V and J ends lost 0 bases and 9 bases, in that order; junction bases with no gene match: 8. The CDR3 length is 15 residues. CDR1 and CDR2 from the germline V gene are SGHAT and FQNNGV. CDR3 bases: TGTGCCAGCAGCTTAGACACGGACAGGGTGGGGACGCAGTATTTT. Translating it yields CASSLDTDRVGTQYF.

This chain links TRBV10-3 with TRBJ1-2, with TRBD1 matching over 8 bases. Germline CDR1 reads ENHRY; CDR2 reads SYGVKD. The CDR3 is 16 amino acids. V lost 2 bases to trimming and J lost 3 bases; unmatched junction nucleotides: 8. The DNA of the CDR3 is TGTGCCATCAGTGAGGGGGGACAGGCCGGAGACTATGGCTACACCTTC. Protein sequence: CAISEGGQAGDYGYTF.

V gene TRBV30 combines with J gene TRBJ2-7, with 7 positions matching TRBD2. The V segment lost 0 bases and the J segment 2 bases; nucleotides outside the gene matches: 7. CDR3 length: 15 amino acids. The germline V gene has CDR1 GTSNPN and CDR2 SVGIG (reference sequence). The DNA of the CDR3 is TGTGCCTGGAGTGTAGGCAGCGGGATAACCTACGAGCAGTACTTC. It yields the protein CAWSVGSGITYEQYF.

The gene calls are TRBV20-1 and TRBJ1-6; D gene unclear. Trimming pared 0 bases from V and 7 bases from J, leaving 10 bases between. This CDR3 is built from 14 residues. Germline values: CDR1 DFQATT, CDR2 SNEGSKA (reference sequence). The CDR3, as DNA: TGCAGTGCTAGAGAGCGCGAGGACAATTCACCCCTCCACTTT. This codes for CSAREREDNSPLHF.

The CDR3 DNA is TGTGCCACCCTTAGTGAGTCCACAGATACGCAGTATTTT. This codes for CATLSESTDTQYF. The chain links TRBV27 to TRBJ2-3; D is ambiguous. CDR3 length equals 13 residues. Trimming left V 10 bases short and J 2 bases short, with 13 bases between. Germline assignment: CDR1 MNHEY and CDR2 SMNVEV (reference sequence).

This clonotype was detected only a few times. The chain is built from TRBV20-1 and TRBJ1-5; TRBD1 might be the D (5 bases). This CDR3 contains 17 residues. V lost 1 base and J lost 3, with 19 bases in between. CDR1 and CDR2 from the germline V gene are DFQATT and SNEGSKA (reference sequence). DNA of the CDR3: TGCAGTGCTAGAGGGACCGGGACTGAGTCCAACAATCAGCCCCAGCATTTT. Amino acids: CSARGTGTESNNQPQHF.

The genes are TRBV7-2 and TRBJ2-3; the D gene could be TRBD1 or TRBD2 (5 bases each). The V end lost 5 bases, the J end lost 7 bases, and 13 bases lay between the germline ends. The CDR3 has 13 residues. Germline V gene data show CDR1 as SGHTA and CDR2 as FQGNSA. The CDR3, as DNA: TGTGCCAGCAGCCACGGGACCTCATATACGCAGTATTTT. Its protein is CASSHGTSYTQYF.

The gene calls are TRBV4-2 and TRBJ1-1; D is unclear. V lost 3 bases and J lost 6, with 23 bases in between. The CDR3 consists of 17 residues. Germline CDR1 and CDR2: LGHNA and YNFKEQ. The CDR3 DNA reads TGTGCCAGCAGCCAGGCGGGTCTGGCAGAGAGGTCTTCTGAAGCTTTCTTT. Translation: CASSQAGLAERSSEAFF.

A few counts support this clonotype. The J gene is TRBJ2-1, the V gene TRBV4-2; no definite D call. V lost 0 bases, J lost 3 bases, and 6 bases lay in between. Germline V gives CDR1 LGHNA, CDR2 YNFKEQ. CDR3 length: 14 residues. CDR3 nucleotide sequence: TGTGCCAGCAGCCAAGAAGCGCTCTACAATGAGCAGTTCTTC. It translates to CASSQEALYNEQFF.

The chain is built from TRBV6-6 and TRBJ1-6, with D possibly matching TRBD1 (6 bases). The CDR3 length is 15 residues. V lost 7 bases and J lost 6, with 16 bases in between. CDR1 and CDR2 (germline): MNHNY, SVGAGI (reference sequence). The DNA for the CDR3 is TGTGCCAGCACACTAGGACAGATCTCTAATTCACCCCTCCACTTT. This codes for CASTLGQISNSPLHF.

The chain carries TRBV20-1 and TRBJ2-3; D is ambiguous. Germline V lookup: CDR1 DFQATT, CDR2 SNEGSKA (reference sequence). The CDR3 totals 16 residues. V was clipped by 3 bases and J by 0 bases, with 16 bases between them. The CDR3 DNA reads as TGCAGTGCTAGGGCTCCGTCTGGCGGAAGCACAGATACGCAGTATTTT. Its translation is CSARAPSGGSTDTQYF.

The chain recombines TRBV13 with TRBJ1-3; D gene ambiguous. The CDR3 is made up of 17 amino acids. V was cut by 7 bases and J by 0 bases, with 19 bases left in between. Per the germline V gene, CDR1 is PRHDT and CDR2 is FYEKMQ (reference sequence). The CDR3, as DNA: TGTGCCAGCACCAAACTCCAGTCACCAAACTCTGGAAACACCATATATTTT. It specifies CASTKLQSPNSGNTIYF.

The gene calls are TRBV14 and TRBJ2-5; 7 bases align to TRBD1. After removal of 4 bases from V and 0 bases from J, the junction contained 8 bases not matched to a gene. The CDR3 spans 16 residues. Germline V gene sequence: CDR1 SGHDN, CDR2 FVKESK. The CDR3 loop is CASSRYRGQYQETQYF. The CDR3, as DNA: TGTGCCAGCAGCCGATACAGGGGACAGTACCAAGAGACCCAGTACTTC.

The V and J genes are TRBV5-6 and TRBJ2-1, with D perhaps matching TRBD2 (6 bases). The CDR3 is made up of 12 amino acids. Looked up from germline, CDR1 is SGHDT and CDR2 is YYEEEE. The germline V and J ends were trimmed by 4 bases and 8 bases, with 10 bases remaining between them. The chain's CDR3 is CASSQLAYEQFF. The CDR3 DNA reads TGTGCCAGCAGCCAACTAGCATATGAGCAGTTCTTC.

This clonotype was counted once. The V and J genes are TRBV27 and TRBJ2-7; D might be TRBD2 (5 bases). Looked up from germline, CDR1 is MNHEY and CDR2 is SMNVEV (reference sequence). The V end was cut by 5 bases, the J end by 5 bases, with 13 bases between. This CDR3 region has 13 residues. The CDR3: CASSVSGIHEQYF. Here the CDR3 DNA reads TGTGCCAGCAGTGTGTCCGGGATACACGAGCAGTACTTC.

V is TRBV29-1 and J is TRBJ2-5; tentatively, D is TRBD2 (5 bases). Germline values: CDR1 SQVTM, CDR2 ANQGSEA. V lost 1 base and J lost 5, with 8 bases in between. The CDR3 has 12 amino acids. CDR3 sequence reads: CSVEGLTETQYF. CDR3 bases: TGCAGCGTTGAAGGACTAACCGAGACCCAGTACTTC.

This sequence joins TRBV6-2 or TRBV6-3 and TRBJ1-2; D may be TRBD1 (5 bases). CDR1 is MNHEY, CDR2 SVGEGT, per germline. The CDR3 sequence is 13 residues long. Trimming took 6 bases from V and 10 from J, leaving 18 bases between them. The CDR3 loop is CASSRDLEFFYTF. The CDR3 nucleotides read TGTGCCAGCAGCAGGGACCTCGAGTTCTTCTACACCTTC.

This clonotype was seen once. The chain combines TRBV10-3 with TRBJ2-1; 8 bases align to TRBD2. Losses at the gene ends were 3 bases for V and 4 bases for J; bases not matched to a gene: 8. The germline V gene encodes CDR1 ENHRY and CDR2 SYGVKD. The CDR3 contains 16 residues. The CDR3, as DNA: TGTGCCATCAGTGAATTCGGAGCGGGGGAGTACAATGAGCAGTTCTTC. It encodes CAISEFGAGEYNEQFF.

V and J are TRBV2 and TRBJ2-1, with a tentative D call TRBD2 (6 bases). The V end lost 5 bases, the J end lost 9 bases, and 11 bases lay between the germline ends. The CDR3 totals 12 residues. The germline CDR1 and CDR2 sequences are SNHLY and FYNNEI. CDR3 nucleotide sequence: TGTGCCAGCAGTTCGGACTACCCTGAGCAGTTCTTC. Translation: CASSSDYPEQFF.

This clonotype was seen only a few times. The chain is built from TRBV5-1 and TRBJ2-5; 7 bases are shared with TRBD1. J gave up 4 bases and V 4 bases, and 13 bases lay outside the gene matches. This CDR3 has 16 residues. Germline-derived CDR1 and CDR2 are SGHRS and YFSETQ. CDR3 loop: CASSLSGTAQAETQYF. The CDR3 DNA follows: TGCGCCAGCAGCCTTTCCGGGACAGCGCAAGCAGAGACCCAGTACTTC.

CDR3 sequence: CASSLRQALYNEQFF. CDR3 bases: TGTGCCAGCAGTCTCAGACAGGCGCTATACAATGAGCAGTTCTTC. The chain recombines TRBV27 with TRBJ2-1, with a weak D call TRBD1 (6 bases). CDR3 size: 15 residues. CDR1 is MNHEY and CDR2 is SMNVEV in the germline V gene (reference sequence). Deletions cut 5 bases from V and 4 bases from J, with 15 bases between.

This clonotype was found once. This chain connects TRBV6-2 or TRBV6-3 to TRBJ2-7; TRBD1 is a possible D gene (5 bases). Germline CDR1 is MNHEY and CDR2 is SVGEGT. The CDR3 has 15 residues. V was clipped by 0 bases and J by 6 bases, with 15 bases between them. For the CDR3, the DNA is TGTGCCAGCAGTTACTCGGAAGCCAGGGCGTGCGAGCAGTACTTC. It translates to CASSYSEARACEQYF.

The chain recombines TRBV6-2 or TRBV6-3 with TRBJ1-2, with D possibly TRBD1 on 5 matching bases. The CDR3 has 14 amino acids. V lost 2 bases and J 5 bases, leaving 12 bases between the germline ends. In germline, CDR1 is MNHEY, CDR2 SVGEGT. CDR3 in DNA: TGTGCCAGCAGTTACCTCGACAGCGGATATGGCTACACCTTC. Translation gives CASSYLDSGYGYTF.

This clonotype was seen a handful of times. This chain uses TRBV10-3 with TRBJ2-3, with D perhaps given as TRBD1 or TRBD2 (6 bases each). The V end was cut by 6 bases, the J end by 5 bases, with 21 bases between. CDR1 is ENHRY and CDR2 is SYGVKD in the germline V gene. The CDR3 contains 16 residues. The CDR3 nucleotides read TGTGCCATCAGCGTCGCCGATTGGGGGGCTGGAGATACGCAGTATTTT. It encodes CAISVADWGAGDTQYF.